Here is one T cell receptor (beta chain) with its context. Its target is not known. The CDR3 runs to 14 residues. V was cut by 6 bases and J by 2 bases, with 11 bases left in between. Germline CDR1 and CDR2: LNHDA and SQIVND (reference sequence). This entry belongs to a study of vaccination effects on CD4 cells after COVID-19. Study-wide points: Clonal contraction was marked in infection- and vaccine-induced clones late after vaccination.

The assay was immunoSEQ multiplex PCR, and TCRdb's table has in-frame clones only and misses some. The repertoire consists of about 41,000 clones, with under 75% occurring once and the leading ten covering approximately 30%. Viral peptide pools were used in the ViraFEST assay to expand antigen-specific CD4+ T cells, and sequencing came afterward. It was after nine to ten days of culture that CD4+ T cells were isolated. Absence of prior SARS-CoV-2 infection characterized the vaccine recipients, who showed negative nucleocapsid antibodies. It was with roughly 10 IU/ml IL-2 and approximately 10 ug/ml peptides that a few million PBMC per well were cultured. Half of the medium was exchanged for IL-2 medium on both days 3 and 7.

The sample consisted of CD4+ T cells from PBMCs cultured with HCoV-OC43 spike peptides, taken before COVID-19 vaccination. Specified subset: HCoV-OC43 spike overlapping peptide pool stimulation. The chain couples TRBV19 to TRBJ2-1; no definite D call. The receptor was isolated from a human donor who received a COVID-19 vaccine. The CDR3 spells CASRGKGTYNEQFF. CDR3 nucleotide sequence: TGTGCCAGTAGGGGGAAGGGTACCTACAATGAGCAGTTCTTC.